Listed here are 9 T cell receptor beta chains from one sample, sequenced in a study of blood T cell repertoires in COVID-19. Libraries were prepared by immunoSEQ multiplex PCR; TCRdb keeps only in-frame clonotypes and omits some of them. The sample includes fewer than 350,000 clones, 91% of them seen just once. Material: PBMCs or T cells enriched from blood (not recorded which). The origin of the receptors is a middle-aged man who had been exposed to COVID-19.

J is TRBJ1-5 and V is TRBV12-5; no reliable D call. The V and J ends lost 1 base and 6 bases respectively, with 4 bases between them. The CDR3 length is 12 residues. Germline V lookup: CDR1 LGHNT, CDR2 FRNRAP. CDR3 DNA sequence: TGTGCTAGTGGTTTGGCTAGTCAGCCCCAGCATTTT. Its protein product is CASGLASQPQHF.

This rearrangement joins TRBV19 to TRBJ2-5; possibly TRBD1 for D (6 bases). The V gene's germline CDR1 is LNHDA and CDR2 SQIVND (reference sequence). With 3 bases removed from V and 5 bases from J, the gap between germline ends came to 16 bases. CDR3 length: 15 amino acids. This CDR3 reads CASSIGQGLSETQYF. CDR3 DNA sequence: TGTGCCAGTAGTATCGGCCAGGGGTTGTCGGAGACCCAGTACTTC. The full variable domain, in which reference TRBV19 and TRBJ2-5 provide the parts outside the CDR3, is DGGITQSPKYLFRKEGQNVTLSCEQNLNHDAMYWYRQDPGQGLRLIYYSQIVNDFQKGDIAEGYSVSREKKESFPLTVTSAQKNPTAFYLCASSIGQGLSETQYFGPGTRLLVL.

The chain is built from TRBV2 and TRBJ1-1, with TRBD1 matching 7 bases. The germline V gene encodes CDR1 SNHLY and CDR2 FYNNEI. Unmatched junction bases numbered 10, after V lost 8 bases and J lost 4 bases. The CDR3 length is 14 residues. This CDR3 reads CASGGQTGSTEAFF. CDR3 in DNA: TGTGCCAGCGGGGGACAGACAGGAAGCACTGAAGCTTTCTTT.

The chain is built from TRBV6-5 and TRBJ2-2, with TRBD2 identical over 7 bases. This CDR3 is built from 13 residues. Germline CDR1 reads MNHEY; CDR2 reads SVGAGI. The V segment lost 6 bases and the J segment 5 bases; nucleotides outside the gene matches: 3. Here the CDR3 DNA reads TGTGCCAGCAGACTAGCGTTTACCGGGGAGCTGTTTTTT. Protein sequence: CASRLAFTGELFF.

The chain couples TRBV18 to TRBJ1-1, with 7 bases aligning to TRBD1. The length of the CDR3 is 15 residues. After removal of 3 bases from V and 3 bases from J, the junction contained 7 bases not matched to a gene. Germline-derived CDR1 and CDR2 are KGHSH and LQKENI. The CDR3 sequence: CASSPRQGDYTEAFF. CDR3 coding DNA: TGTGCCAGCTCACCTCGACAGGGAGATTACACTGAAGCTTTCTTT.

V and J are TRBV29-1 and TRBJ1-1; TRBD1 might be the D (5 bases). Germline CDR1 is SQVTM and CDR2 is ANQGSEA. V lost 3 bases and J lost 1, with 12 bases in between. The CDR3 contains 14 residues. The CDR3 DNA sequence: TGCAGCGTTGAGGCGGGACGGTCGAACACTGAAGCTTTCTTT. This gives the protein CSVEAGRSNTEAFF.

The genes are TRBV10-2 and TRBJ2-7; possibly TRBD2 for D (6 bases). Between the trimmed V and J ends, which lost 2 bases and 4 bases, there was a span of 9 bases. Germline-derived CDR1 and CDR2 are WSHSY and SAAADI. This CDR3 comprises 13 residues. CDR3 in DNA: TGCGCCAGCAGTGAGCCGGGGGAGTACGAGCAGTACTTC. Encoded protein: CASSEPGEYEQYF.

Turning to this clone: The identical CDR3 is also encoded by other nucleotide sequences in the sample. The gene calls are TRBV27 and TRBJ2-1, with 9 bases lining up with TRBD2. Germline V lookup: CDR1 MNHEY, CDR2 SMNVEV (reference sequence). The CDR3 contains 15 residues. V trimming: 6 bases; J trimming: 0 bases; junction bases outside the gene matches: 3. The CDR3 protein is CASSLSGSSYNEQFF. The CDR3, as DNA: TGTGCCAGCAGCCTTAGCGGGAGCTCCTACAATGAGCAGTTCTTC.

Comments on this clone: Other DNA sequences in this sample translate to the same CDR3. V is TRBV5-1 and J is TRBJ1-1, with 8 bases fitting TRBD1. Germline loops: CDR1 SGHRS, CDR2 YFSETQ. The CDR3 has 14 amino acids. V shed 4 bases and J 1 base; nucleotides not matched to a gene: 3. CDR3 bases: TGCGCCAGCAGCCTAGACAGGGGGAACACTGAAGCTTTCTTT. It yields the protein CASSLDRGNTEAFF. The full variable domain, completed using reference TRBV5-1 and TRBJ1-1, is KAGVTQTPRYLIKTRGQQVTLSCSPISGHRSVSWYQQTPGQGLQFLFEYFSETQRNKGNFPGRFSGRQFSNSRSEMNVSTLELGDSALYLCASSLDRGNTEAFFGQGTRLTVV.